Shown below are 20 T cell receptor beta chains from a single sample sequenced in a study of cytomegalovirus exposure and HLA in healthy donors (dated by TCRdb to between 2016 and 2019). Library creation used the immunoSEQ multiplex PCR assay. For the multiplex PCR, a mixture combining 60 forward primers for TCR Vbeta segments and 13 reverse primers for TCR Jbeta segments was used. TCRdb provides this immuneACCESS table in a form limited to in-frame rearrangements. Some clones are lacking; in checked studies, under half of them reflect an unresolved V gene, and why the rest are absent is not known. The sample's clone listing holds roughly 88,000 clones. The leading ten clones occupy about 16% of the sample. The sequencing sample was made of PBMCs. These receptors originate from a man aged 45-60 years in good health and CMV-seropositive.

This chain links TRBV6-1 with TRBJ1-1, with unresolved D. CDR3 length equals 14 residues. The V gene's germline CDR1 is MNHNS and CDR2 SASEGT. The V and J ends lost 1 base and 1 base respectively, with 7 bases between them. The CDR3 loop is CASSEVSGNTEAFF. The CDR3 nucleotides read TGTGCCAGCAGTGAAGTAAGCGGGAACACTGAAGCTTTCTTT.

The genes are TRBV5-1 and TRBJ2-1; D might be TRBD2 (5 bases). The length of the CDR3 is 14 residues. Per the germline V gene, CDR1 is SGHRS and CDR2 is YFSETQ. Trimming took 3 bases from V and 8 from J, leaving 15 bases between them. The CDR3 region is CASSYRVFGDEQFF. The CDR3 DNA reads TGCGCCAGCAGCTACCGGGTTTTCGGGGATGAGCAGTTCTTC.

The genes are TRBV7-2 and TRBJ1-1, with D hard to call. This CDR3 is 11 amino acids long. Deletions cut 1 base from V and 7 bases from J, with 4 bases between. The germline V gene has CDR1 SGHTA and CDR2 FQGNSA. Written as DNA, the CDR3 is TGTGCCAGCAGCTTAGGCGGTGAAGCTTTCTTT. Translation: CASSLGGEAFF.

The chain joins TRBV29-1 to TRBJ1-1, with D perhaps TRBD1 (6 bases). Germline lookup yields CDR1 SQVTM and CDR2 ANQGSEA. This CDR3 is built from 14 residues. The V and J ends lost 5 bases and 2 bases respectively, with 15 bases between them. The CDR3 DNA reads TGCAGCGTTAAACCCGGACAGACAAACACTGAAGCTTTCTTT. Its protein product is CSVKPGQTNTEAFF.

The rearrangement joins TRBV25-1 to TRBJ1-5; the D is unclear. Trimming cost V 2 bases and J 8 bases, with 13 bases left between them. The CDR3 runs 14 residues. From germline, CDR1 is MGHDK and CDR2 SYGVNS. The CDR3 reads CASSEVEERKPQHF. CDR3 coding DNA: TGTGCCAGCAGTGAAGTAGAGGAGAGGAAGCCCCAGCATTTT.

The chain links TRBV7-2 to TRBJ2-5; no reliable D call. There are 12 residues in the CDR3. V lost 7 bases and J lost 7, with 13 bases in between. Per germline, CDR1 SGHTA and CDR2 FQGNSA. CDR3 sequence: CASTTLVMTQYF. CDR3 DNA: TGTGCCAGCACCACTCTCGTTATGACCCAGTACTTC.

The chain uses TRBV6-5 and TRBJ1-2, with TRBD1 matching over 8 bases. CDR1 MNHEY and CDR2 SVGAGI come from the germline V gene. This CDR3 is built from 13 residues. V was pared by 4 bases and J by 6 bases, with 4 bases of the junction left unmatched. The CDR3: CASSLHRGDGYTF. The DNA for the CDR3 is TGTGCCAGCAGTTTACACAGGGGGGATGGCTACACCTTC.

The V and J genes are TRBV27 and TRBJ2-7; 11 bases line up with TRBD2. The CDR3 is 14 residues long. Germline V gives CDR1 MNHEY, CDR2 SMNVEV (reference sequence). The V segment lost 8 bases and the J segment 4 bases; nucleotides outside the gene matches: 7. The CDR3 coding sequence is TGTGCCAGCTCCCGACTAGCGGGGTTATACGAGCAGTACGTC. As protein: CASSRLAGLYEQYV.

V and J are TRBV5-1 and TRBJ2-1; a weak D match, TRBD2 (5 bases). V lost 4 bases to trimming and J lost 8 bases, with 13 bases between them. The CDR3 has 13 residues. CDR1 and CDR2 (germline): SGHRS, YFSETQ. CDR3 DNA: TGCGCCAGCAGCCTCCGATATAGCGATGAGCAGTTCTTC. It codes for CASSLRYSDEQFF.

The chain couples TRBV18 to TRBJ1-2; 8 bases line up with TRBD1. Germline assignment: CDR1 KGHSH and CDR2 LQKENI. The CDR3 runs 15 residues. The trim removed 6 bases at V and 8 bases at J, leaving 14 bases unmatched. In nucleotides, the CDR3 is TGTGCCAGCTCGCGCTCGACAGGGGAATTAAGGGGCTACACCTTC. Its protein is CASSRSTGELRGYTF.

The chain joins TRBV11-2 to TRBJ2-1; 10 bases line up with TRBD2. Unmatched junction bases numbered 7, after V lost 2 bases and J lost 0 bases. The length of the CDR3 is 18 residues. Germline CDR1 and CDR2: SGHAT and FQNNGV. CDR3 region: CASSLRLLAGASYNEQFF. For the CDR3, the DNA is TGTGCCAGCAGCTTAAGGCTTCTAGCGGGAGCCTCCTACAATGAGCAGTTCTTC.

The chain links TRBV7-2 to TRBJ1-2, with D tentatively TRBD1 (6 bases). V was pared by 5 bases and J by 6 bases, with 16 bases between. Germline V gene data show CDR1 as SGHTA and CDR2 as FQGNSA. This CDR3 has 14 residues. This CDR3 is CASSPRSGTNGYTF. CDR3 bases: TGTGCCAGCAGCCCTAGATCAGGGACAAATGGCTACACCTTC.

This chain uses TRBV18 with TRBJ1-4, with D unresolved. Germline lookup yields CDR1 KGHSH and CDR2 LQKENI. This CDR3 has 13 residues. The germline V and J ends were trimmed by 6 bases and 6 bases, with 11 bases remaining between them. This CDR3 reads CASSPTRYEKLFF. CDR3 sequence (DNA): TGTGCCAGCTCGCCGACGAGGTATGAAAAACTGTTTTTT.

The chain has TRBV5-1 and TRBJ1-1; 7 bases map to TRBD1. The CDR3 length is 18 residues. Germline CDR1 reads SGHRS; CDR2 reads YFSETQ. Trimming took 4 bases from V and 1 from J; bases not matched to a gene: 16. The chain's CDR3 is CASSPRVTGSIGNTEAFF. Here the CDR3 DNA reads TGCGCCAGCAGCCCCCGAGTGACAGGGTCGATCGGGAACACTGAAGCTTTCTTT.

This chain uses TRBV5-3 with TRBJ1-5, with D unclear. TRBV5-3 is annotated as an ORF whose role is uncertain. Trimming removed 4 bases at V and 0 bases at J, with 14 bases between. The CDR3 totals 16 residues. CDR3: CARSPGSPHSNQPQHF. In DNA, the CDR3 is TGTGCCAGAAGCCCGGGGTCACCCCATAGCAATCAGCCCCAGCATTTT.

V is TRBV11-2 and J is TRBJ2-1; tentative D call: TRBD2 (7 bases). The V end lost 1 base, the J end lost 0 bases, and 16 bases lay between the germline ends. Germline lookup yields CDR1 SGHAT and CDR2 FQNNGV. The CDR3 totals 18 residues. This CDR3 is CASSLGGASGASYNEQFF. The CDR3 DNA reads as TGTGCCAGCAGCTTAGGGGGGGCTAGCGGAGCCTCCTACAATGAGCAGTTCTTC.

The chain joins TRBV5-1 to TRBJ2-1; D unclear. The CDR3 is made up of 14 amino acids. The germline V gene encodes CDR1 SGHRS and CDR2 YFSETQ. The V end lost 1 base, the J end lost 0 bases, and 5 bases lay between the germline ends. The CDR3, as DNA: TGCGCCAGCAGCTTGCACAGCTCCTACAATGAGCAGTTCTTC. As protein: CASSLHSSYNEQFF.

The J gene is TRBJ2-1, the V gene TRBV7-2, with TRBD2 matching over 8 bases. Germline CDR1 is SGHTA and CDR2 is FQGNSA. The V segment lost 5 bases and the J segment 5 bases; nucleotides outside the gene matches: 8. This CDR3 has 15 amino acids. The DNA of the CDR3 is TGTGCCAGCAGCATTAGCGGGATAACCAACAATGAGCAGTTCTTC. Translated: CASSISGITNNEQFF. Full variable domain (missing parts from reference TRBV7-2 and TRBJ2-1): GAGVSQSPSNKVTEKGKDVELRCDPISGHTALYWYRQSLGQGLEFLIYFQGNSAPDKSGLPSDRFSAERTGGSVSTLTIQRTQQEDSAVYLCASSISGITNNEQFFGPGTRLTVL.

The chain combines TRBV27 with TRBJ2-1; 8 nucleotides agree with TRBD2. The CDR3 extends over 15 amino acids. Germline trimming cut 5 bases from V and 7 bases from J; bases unmatched to any gene: 10. CDR1 MNHEY and CDR2 SMNVEV come from the germline V gene (reference sequence). In DNA, the CDR3 is TGTGCCAGCAGTCTCGGGGGGGATAGGGCGAATGAGCAGTTCTTC. This translates into CASSLGGDRANEQFF.

The chain uses TRBV30 and TRBJ2-6; D unclear. Germline CDR1 and CDR2: GTSNPN and SVGIG (reference sequence). The CDR3 is 13 amino acids. V lost 4 bases and J lost 0, with 4 bases in between. CDR3 residues: CAWTVSGANVLTF. CDR3 bases: TGTGCCTGGACGGTCTCTGGGGCCAACGTCCTGACTTTC.